This T cell receptor (beta chain) originates from a study of identical twins (dated by TCRdb to the mid-2010s). General notes on the study: To test whether fetal clonotypes persist, this study deep-sequenced TCR alpha and beta repertoires from monozygotic twins, from unrelated adults of various ages, and from cord blood. To rule out contamination, the twin experiments were replicated at different times with different library preparation protocols.

This clonotype was recorded many times. The target of this receptor is not known. Per-base quality was not reported, and no clone a single base away is much larger than it. Study-wide findings and limitations: Zero-insertion analyses could be partly confounded by invariant T cells such as MAIT and iNKT, though diverse VJ usage argued against such confounding for most clonotypes. Out-of-frame TCR alpha sequences shared between twins showed an excess of low generation-probability sequences compared with coincidental sharing between unrelated individuals. Fewer insertions were carried by abundant cord blood beta clonotypes; a weaker similar trend was observed in young adult naive repertoires, while no such trend was observed in memory repertoires. Recombination models systematically underestimated out-of-frame TCR alpha sharing in monozygotic twins but agreed with sharing between unrelated individuals. Because the same donors could not be followed over many years, conclusions were based on cross-sectional statistical analysis. A weaker excess of twin sharing was found in beta out-of-frame sequences because the signal-to-noise ratio was lowered by fewer shared sequences.

Library prep was done by 5' RACE. Sequencing took place on an Illumina HiSeq 2000. Template switching added a universal primer binding site, and the final cDNA carried a unique molecular identifier that allowed TCR cDNA molecules to be counted accurately. Specific primers in the conserved constant-segment region were used to synthesize first-strand cDNA for the TCR alpha and beta chains. To control for contamination, every cDNA library carried two barcodes: a SMART-Mk sample barcode plus Illumina barcodes. TruSeq adapter sequences along with Illumina sample barcodes were introduced in two successive PCR steps. The TCR alpha and beta cDNA libraries were sequenced on the Illumina HiSeq platform using custom primers. Processing in the source paper ran as follows. Raw reads were processed with MiGEC to extract unique molecular identifiers, and MiXCR was used to determine CDR3 positions. Recombination models were inferred per individual with the repgenHMM and IGoR tools using an EM algorithm. Shared clonotypes were analyzed with the tcR package in R, and sharing was normalized by the product of cloneset sizes. Out-of-frame nonproductive sequences were analyzed to study raw recombination free of thymic and clonal selection effects. The public reads were quality trimmed at Q25 with fastp and then assembled into clones with MiXCR by TCRdb, keeping productive beta chains. Duplicate CDR3 protein sequences are folded into a single record with the most common DNA and genes. What appears here as the V and J calls and clone size reflects TCRdb's work, not the paper's. The table for this sample lists under 1 million distinct CDR3 sequences; 12% of them were counted only once. Jointly, the top ten make up around 1.5% of the sample.

The CDR3 sequence holds 15 residues, the cysteine and phenylalanine included. CDR3 DNA only is kept here, 45 bases in frame from base 1. Every donor was a healthy Caucasian. Three pairs of female monozygotic twins, all aged about 18 to 29 years, made up the twin cohort. Peripheral blood mononuclear cells were used as the source from which RNA for TCR libraries was isolated. These data were also reused for a study on yellow fever vaccine responses in identical twins. The second paper states: According to the authors, in identical twins the way T cells responded to vaccination appeared partly convergent and partly personalized. The study precisely tracked vaccine-responding T cell clones in identical twins.

The chain employs TRBV21-1 and TRBJ2-1; TRBD2 is the table's D call and was not checked against the DNA. TRBV21-1 is designated a pseudogene. Sequencing was carried out using PBMCs. The origin of this receptor is a young woman in good health. The CDR3 region has the sequence CASSKSRSGEDEQFF. The sequence in DNA is TGTGCCAGCAGCAAATCTAGGAGCGGTGAGGATGAGCAGTTCTTC.